The present TCR beta chain was sequenced within a study of T cell changes during pregnancy in multiple sclerosis. Trimming left V 5 bases short and J 4 bases short, with 14 bases between. Looked up from germline, CDR1 is SGHTA and CDR2 is FQGNSA. This CDR3 is built from 14 residues. This table comes from immunoSEQ multiplex PCR, and its TCRdb copy is limited to in-frame clones, with some not included. The table lists roughly 65,000 clones, under 95% of them singletons. The TCR originated in a female donor in good health, enrolled as a control in a pregnancy study. The sequences come from peripheral blood, collected in the third trimester of pregnancy. This chain joins TRBV7-2 and TRBJ1-2; tentatively, D is TRBD1 (5 bases). CDR3 DNA sequence: TGTGCCAGCAGCGGACGGGGGAGAGGCTATGGCTACACCTTC. This gives the protein CASSGRGRGYGYTF.